This T cell receptor (beta chain) was identified during a study of OX40 agonist ivuxolimab in advanced cancers. Study results and caveats: Normalized expansion of T-cell clones was also low for some nonresponders.

The CDR3 length is 14 residues. The germline V gene encodes CDR1 SNHLY and CDR2 FYNNEI. The V end lost 9 bases, the J end lost 5 bases, and 19 bases lay between the germline ends. Clones were sequenced by immunoSEQ multiplex PCR, and TCRdb holds only the in-frame ones, with some missing. The top ten hold less than 0.75% of the sample, which has about 77,000 clones, 85% seen once. Concerning this clone: Its target is unknown.

The specimen was CD4+ or CD8+ T cells sorted from blood, collected in a trial of the OX40 agonist ivuxolimab. The sequence came from an adult with an advanced solid tumor such as melanoma, head and neck, liver or kidney cancer. This sequence joins TRBV2 and TRBJ1-1; tentatively, D is TRBD1 (5 bases). CDR3 sequence (DNA): TGTGCCAGTTTGCTTCTTGGGGGGGGGACTGAAGCTTTCTTT. This translates into CASLLLGGGTEAFF.